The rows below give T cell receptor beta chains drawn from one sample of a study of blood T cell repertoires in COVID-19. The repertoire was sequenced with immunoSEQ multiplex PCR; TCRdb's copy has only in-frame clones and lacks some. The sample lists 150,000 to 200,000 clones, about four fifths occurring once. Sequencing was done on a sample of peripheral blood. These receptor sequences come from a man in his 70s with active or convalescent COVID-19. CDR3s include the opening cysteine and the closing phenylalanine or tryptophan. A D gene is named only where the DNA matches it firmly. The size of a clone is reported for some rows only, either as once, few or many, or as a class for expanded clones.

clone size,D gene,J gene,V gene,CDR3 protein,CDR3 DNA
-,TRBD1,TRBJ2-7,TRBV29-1,CSVEVWDRVRAEQYF,TGCAGCGTTGAAGTCTGGGACAGGGTGAGGGCCGAGCAGTACTTC
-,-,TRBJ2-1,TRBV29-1,CSVVSGGDEQFF,TGCAGCGTTGTTTCGGGGGGCGATGAGCAGTTCTTC
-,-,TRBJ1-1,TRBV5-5,CASSLRWTVNTEAFF,TGTGCCAGCAGCTTGAGATGGACAGTGAACACTGAAGCTTTCTTT
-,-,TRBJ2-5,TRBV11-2,CASSKAGGFNQETQYF,TGTGCCAGCAGCAAAGCAGGGGGGTTTAACCAAGAGACCCAGTACTTC
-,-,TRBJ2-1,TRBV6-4,CASSVPRVDEQFF,TGTGCCAGCAGTGTCCCTCGCGTCGATGAGCAGTTCTTC
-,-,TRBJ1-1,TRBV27,CASSTGTNTEAFF,TGTGCCAGCAGTACAGGGACGAACACTGAAGCTTTCTTT
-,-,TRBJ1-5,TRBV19,CASSIVGGYQPQHF,TGTGCCAGTAGTATAGTTGGAGGATATCAGCCCCAGCATTTT
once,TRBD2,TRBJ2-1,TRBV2,CASSGQGETSGKKSYNEQFF,TGTGCCAGCAGTGGGCAGGGAGAGACTAGCGGGAAAAAGTCCTACAATGAGCAGTTCTTC
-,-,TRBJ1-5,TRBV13,CASSFGGFSNQPQHF,TGTGCCAGCAGCTTCGGGGGGTTTAGCAATCAGCCCCAGCATTTT
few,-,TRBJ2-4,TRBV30,CAWGEGNIQYF,TGTGCCTGGGGAGAGGGGAACATTCAGTACTTC
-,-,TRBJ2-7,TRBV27,CASSLRITGNPYEQYF,TGTGCCAGCAGCTTGAGAATCACAGGGAATCCCTACGAGCAGTACTTC
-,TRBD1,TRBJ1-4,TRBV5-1,CASSRNTGAEEKLFF,TGCGCCAGCAGCAGAAATACAGGGGCCGAAGAAAAACTGTTTTTT
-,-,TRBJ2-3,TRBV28,CASSSGAVSTDTQYF,TGTGCCAGCAGTTCCGGCGCGGTTAGCACAGATACGCAGTATTTT
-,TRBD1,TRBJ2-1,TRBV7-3,CASSPDRGEYNEQFF,TGTGCCAGCAGCCCGGACAGGGGGGAGTACAATGAGCAGTTCTTC
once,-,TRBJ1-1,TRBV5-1,CASSDPRVVNTEAFF,TGCGCCAGCAGCGACCCCAGGGTCGTGAACACTGAAGCTTTCTTT
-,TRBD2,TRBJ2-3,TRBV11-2,CASSFWTSGNTDTQYF,TGTGCCAGCAGCTTCTGGACTAGCGGGAACACAGATACGCAGTATTTT
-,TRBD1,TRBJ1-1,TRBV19,CASSQGQGITEAFF,TGTGCCAGTAGTCAAGGACAGGGAATCACTGAAGCTTTCTTT
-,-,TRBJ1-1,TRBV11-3,CASSYTGTTEAFF,TGTGCCAGCAGCTATACAGGGACCACTGAAGCTTTCTTT
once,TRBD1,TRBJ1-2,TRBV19,CASREQGADGYTF,TGTGCCAGTAGAGAACAGGGGGCTGATGGCTACACCTTC
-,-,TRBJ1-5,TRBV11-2,CASSLAGGQPQHF,TGTGCCAGCAGCTTGGCGGGGGGGCAGCCCCAGCATTTT
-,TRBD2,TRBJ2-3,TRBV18,CASSARSGGEDTQYF,TGTGCCAGCTCGGCCCGTAGCGGGGGGGAAGATACGCAGTATTTT
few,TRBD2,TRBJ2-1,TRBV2,CASSESGSSYNEQFF,TGTGCCAGCAGTGAGAGCGGGAGCTCCTACAATGAGCAGTTCTTC
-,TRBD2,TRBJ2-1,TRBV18,CASSLLAGSLNEQFF,TGTGCCAGCTCACTGCTAGCGGGAAGTCTTAATGAGCAGTTCTTC
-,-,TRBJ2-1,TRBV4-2,CASSQDRGTYNEQFF,TGTGCCAGCAGCCAAGACCGGGGAACCTACAATGAGCAGTTCTTC
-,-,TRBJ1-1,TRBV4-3,CASSLEVGTEAFF,TGCGCCAGCAGCTTGGAGGTGGGCACTGAAGCTTTCTTT
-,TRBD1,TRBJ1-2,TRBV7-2,CASSLTGRSGYTF,TGTGCCAGCAGTTTGACAGGGAGGAGTGGCTACACCTTC
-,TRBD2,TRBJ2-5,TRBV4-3,CASSQARLAKETQYF,TGCGCCAGCAGCCAAGCGCGACTAGCTAAAGAGACCCAGTACTTC
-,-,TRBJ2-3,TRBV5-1,CASTSSGTWTDTQYF,TGCGCCAGCACCTCAAGTGGGACTTGGACAGATACGCAGTATTTT
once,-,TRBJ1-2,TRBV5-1,CASSPPLGNYGYTF,TGCGCCAGCAGCCCCCCACTAGGGAATTATGGCTACACCTTC
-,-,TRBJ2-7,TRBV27,CASRGKLAGSYEQYF,TGTGCCAGCCGGGGTAAACTAGCAGGCTCCTACGAGCAGTACTTC
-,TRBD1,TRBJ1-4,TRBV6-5,CASSFGTGNEKLFF,TGTGCCAGCAGCTTCGGGACAGGGAATGAAAAACTGTTTTTT
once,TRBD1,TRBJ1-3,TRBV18,CASSPPRQGAGNTIYF,TGTGCCAGCTCACCACCCCGACAGGGGGCTGGAAACACCATATATTTT
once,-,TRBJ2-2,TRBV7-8,CASSLGHPGNTGELFF,TGTGCCAGCAGCTTAGGGCATCCAGGCAACACCGGGGAGCTGTTTTTT